The source of this T cell receptor (beta chain) is a study of T cell responses to AZD1222 COVID-19 vaccine (dated by TCRdb to about 2021). Notes on the research overall: TCR sequencing was performed for 230 to 250 trial participants, of whom around 200 were given two doses of AZD1222 and around 25 were given two doses of MenACWY control vaccine. Enrollment into the trials was organized by age into subgroups of 18-55, 56-69 and 70-plus years, and those subgroups contained approximately 160, 26 and 62 TCR-sequenced participants, respectively. The study at large found these results: The whole spike protein was spanned by vaccine-associated CD4 TCRs, and dominant responses were seen in regions 160-218 and 743-854. Reportedly, close to half of the unique spike-specific TCRs recognized epitopes lying outside the regions that are mutated in the B.1.351 and B.1.1.7 variants. Participants were mostly white British and included more females than males, and it was suggested by the authors that clonal diversity may have been underestimated. Conclusions about previously exposed vaccinees are limited because only 5 or 6 AZD1222 recipients were SARS-CoV-2 seropositive at baseline. The 56-69-year group was small, and its depth increase did not reach significance, likely because of low power. After two AZD1222 doses, spike-specific TCR breadth and depth were significantly higher than at day 0 and than in MenACWY recipients. No day 14 peak-response samples were available, so repertoires were characterized only after the peak T cell response.

As for this clone: Its antigen is currently not known. No much larger clone is present one base from it, and per-base qualities are unavailable.

Counted from cysteine to phenylalanine, this CDR3 has 14 amino acids. Only the CDR3 part of the read is kept: 42 bases, read in frame from the first base. As encoded in the germline V gene (reference sequence), CDR1 is LGHDT while CDR2 is YNNKEL. Cut back by 4 bases and 2 bases, the V and J ends lie 12 bases apart. The CDR3 regions of human TCRbeta chains were subjected to immunosequencing. Regarding the original processing steps: Repertoire TCRs were checked for matches against a reference library of SARS-CoV-2-specific TCRs that had been generated using the MIRA antigen-specificity platform. Breadth meant the fraction of unique TCRs that were SARS-CoV-2-associated, whereas depth meant the fraction of total T cells that were SARS-CoV-2-associated. Each spike-specific TCR was assigned to its reactive spike region and to a CD4 or CD8 class using the MIRA data. Log10-transformed breadth and depth values were compared by one-way ANOVA with Sidak's multiple comparisons tests. In its TCRdb copy, this immuneACCESS table keeps in-frame sequences only and misses some clones. Where compared with another copy, unresolved V genes explain less than half of these, and the others have no known cause. V and J calls and clone size come straight from that table; D and trimming were deduced from the DNA. The sample table contains 150,000 to 200,000 clones; only one count was recorded for around 90% of them. Clones ranked in the top ten supply 5% to 6.5% of the sample.

In the paper's terms, the time point label means: about 28 days (+/-7) after the second vaccine dose. AZD1222 recipients whose second dose came at about 4 weeks and those whose second dose came at about 12 weeks were combined into one group, since spike-specific TCR depth and breadth did not differ between the two schedules. Vaccinee samples were obtained from the UK trials COV001 and COV002, which included a single-blind randomized controlled phase 2/3 trial of AZD1222 (ChAdOx1 nCoV-19) in healthy adults. Trial participant PBMC samples were collected at day 0 and day 28 after the second dose for TCRbeta chain sequencing.

The sequence came from an adult who received the AZD1222 COVID-19 vaccine. This material consisted of peripheral blood, taken 28 days after the second AZD1222 dose. The chain was built from TRBV3-1 (or the pseudogene TRBV3-2) and TRBJ2-7; there is no confident call for the D gene. The CDR3 amino acid sequence is: CASSPWTTTYEQYF. The DNA sequence is given as TGTGCCAGCAGCCCGTGGACCACGACCTACGAGCAGTACTTC.